Below, 28 T cell receptor beta chains from the same sample are listed, as sequenced in a study of shared clonotypes between healthy human individuals. Profiled with immunoSEQ multiplex PCR; TCRdb holds only in-frame clones, not every one. The data hold around 1.6 million clones, with approximately 98% observed a single time. Material for sequencing was naive CD4+ T cells sorted from blood. Subset indicated: CD45RA+ positively selected. These receptor sequences come from a man younger than 45 in good health.

This chain uses TRBV6-6 with TRBJ1-2; the D gene is possibly TRBD1 (6 bases). The CDR3 has 14 residues. Germline-derived CDR1 and CDR2 are MNHNY and SVGAGI (reference sequence). V lost 2 bases and J lost 8, with 15 bases in between. The CDR3 DNA reads as TGTGCCAGCAGTTACGGGGGGCAGCTTCTGGGCTACACCTTC. Its translation: CASSYGGQLLGYTF.

This chain uses TRBV7-9 with TRBJ1-5; D unresolved. This CDR3 contains 15 residues. Germline V lookup: CDR1 SEHNR, CDR2 FQNEAQ (reference sequence). Trimming took 1 base from V and 9 from J, leaving 16 bases between them. CDR3 bases: TGTGCCAGCAGCTTAGGGTCAGGTGGGTCAAGGCCCCAGCATTTT. Amino acid sequence: CASSLGSGGSRPQHF.

V is TRBV7-8 and J is TRBJ1-5; 7 nucleotides match TRBD1. V trimming: 4 bases; J trimming: 4 bases; junction bases outside the gene matches: 7. The CDR3 runs 15 residues. Germline-derived CDR1 and CDR2 are SGHVS and FQNEAQ. The chain's CDR3 is CASSSRDSFNQPQHF. The CDR3 DNA follows: TGTGCCAGCAGCTCCCGGGACAGCTTTAATCAGCCCCAGCATTTT. The full variable domain, rest sourced from reference TRBV7-8 and TRBJ1-5, is GAGVSQSPRYKVAKRGQDVALRCDPISGHVSLFWYQQALGQGPEFLTYFQNEAQLDKSGLPSDRFFAERPEGSVSTLKIQRTQQEDSAVYLCASSSRDSFNQPQHFGDGTRLSIL.

The CDR3 sequence: CASSFDRGQAIEAFF. The CDR3 nucleotides are TGTGCCAGCAGTTTTGACCGGGGACAGGCCATAGAAGCTTTCTTT. The V and J genes are TRBV28 and TRBJ1-1; 8 bases fit TRBD1. Germline V lookup: CDR1 MDHEN, CDR2 SYDVKM. Trimming cost V 3 bases and J 8 bases; bases outside gene matches: 11. The CDR3 runs 15 residues.

This chain connects TRBV6-1 to TRBJ2-1; TRBD2 might be the D (6 bases). Germline V gene sequence: CDR1 MNHNS, CDR2 SASEGT. The CDR3 has 15 amino acids. The V and J ends lost 4 bases and 0 bases respectively, with 10 bases between them. The CDR3 DNA sequence: TGTGCCAGCAGTGGAGGGAGGAGCTCCTACAATGAGCAGTTCTTC. Amino acid sequence: CASSGGRSSYNEQFF.

The chain couples TRBV6-5 to TRBJ2-1; D might be TRBD2 (7 bases). The germline V gene has CDR1 MNHEY and CDR2 SVGAGI. This CDR3 contains 16 residues. V was cut by 4 bases and J by 6 bases, with 19 bases left in between. This chain's CDR3 is CASSSTGRGRPNEQFF. DNA of the CDR3: TGTGCCAGCAGTTCTACGGGGAGGGGGAGGCCCAATGAGCAGTTCTTC.

The CDR3 loop reads CASSLGLEAPSYEQYF. The CDR3 bases are TGTGCCAGCAGCTTAGGCCTAGAAGCTCCCTCCTACGAGCAGTACTTC. The J gene is TRBJ2-7, the V gene TRBV7-9; no definite D call. V dropped 1 base and J dropped 0 bases, with 13 bases sitting between them. The CDR3 runs 16 residues. The germline CDR1 and CDR2 sequences are SEHNR and FQNEAQ (reference sequence).

This clone was seen only once. The chain is built from TRBV5-1 and TRBJ2-7; no firm D call. The V gene lost 4 bases and the J gene lost 2 bases, with 13 bases spanning the gap. The CDR3 consists of 14 residues. Germline CDR1 SGHRS, CDR2 YFSETQ. DNA for the CDR3: TGCGCCAGCAGCGGCTCCGGGCCCGCCTACGAGCAGTACTTC. This gives the protein CASSGSGPAYEQYF. The full variable domain, rest sourced from reference TRBV5-1 and TRBJ2-7, is KAGVTQTPRYLIKTRGQQVTLSCSPISGHRSVSWYQQTPGQGLQFLFEYFSETQRNKGNFPGRFSGRQFSNSRSEMNVSTLELGDSALYLCASSGSGPAYEQYFGPGTRLTVT.

V usage is TRBV6-1 and J usage is TRBJ2-7; D unresolved. Germline V gene data show CDR1 as MNHNS and CDR2 as SASEGT. This CDR3 has 13 amino acids. Deletions cut 7 bases from V and 7 bases from J, with 17 bases between. CDR3 nucleotide sequence: TGTGCCAGCACTTTGCAGGAGTCGTGGGAGCAGTACTTC. Translated: CASTLQESWEQYF.

In DNA, the CDR3 is TGTGCCAGCAGCCCCCTCCCTAGCGGTGAGCAGTTCTTC. This sequence encodes CASSPLPSGEQFF. The chain couples TRBV7-7 to TRBJ2-1; TRBD2 agrees at 7 bases. The germline V gene has CDR1 SSHAT and CDR2 FNYEAQ (reference sequence). The J segment lost 9 bases and the V segment lost 5 bases, leaving 7 bases of the junction unmatched. CDR3 length: 13 residues.

CDR3 residues: CSGIRQVLLNTEAFF. CDR3 nucleotides: TGCAGCGGGATAAGACAGGTACTCCTGAACACTGAAGCTTTCTTT. The V call is TRBV29-1, the J call TRBJ1-1, with D perhaps matching TRBD1 (6 bases). Trimming left V 7 bases short and J 0 bases short, with 18 bases between. Per germline, CDR1 SQVTM and CDR2 ANQGSEA. This CDR3 region has 15 residues.

CDR3 protein: CASSGGQAIYGYTF. CDR3 sequence (DNA): TGTGCCAGCAGCGGGGGGCAGGCCATCTATGGCTACACCTTC. V usage is TRBV5-6 and J usage is TRBJ1-2; a possible D gene is TRBD1 (6 bases). The germline V gene has CDR1 SGHDT and CDR2 YYEEEE. Trimming took 4 bases from V and 4 from J, leaving 14 bases between them. The CDR3 runs 14 residues.

The V call is TRBV29-1, the J call TRBJ2-1; TRBD1 matches 10 bases. Germline CDR1 reads SQVTM; CDR2 reads ANQGSEA. CDR3 length equals 14 residues. V was clipped by 8 bases and J by 3 bases; unmatched bases: 7. The CDR3: CSFRQGAYYNEQFF. CDR3 nucleotides: TGCAGCTTCAGACAGGGGGCTTACTACAATGAGCAGTTCTTC.

The chain recombines TRBV6-6 with TRBJ2-1; the D gene could be TRBD1 or TRBD2 (5 bases each). CDR3 length equals 16 residues. The germline V gene encodes CDR1 MNHNY and CDR2 SVGAGI (reference sequence). The V end was cut by 0 bases, the J end by 6 bases, with 15 bases between. CDR3 in DNA: TGTGCCAGCAGTTACTCGGGGGTGGGGCTATCCAATGAGCAGTTCTTC. This codes for CASSYSGVGLSNEQFF.

Comment on this clone: Distinct nucleotide sequences in the sample also encode this CDR3. V usage is TRBV2 and J usage is TRBJ2-2; D gene uncertain. The CDR3 has 13 residues. Germline CDR1 and CDR2: SNHLY and FYNNEI. Trimming cost V 4 bases and J 1 base, with 4 bases left between them. The CDR3 protein is CASSAENTGELFF. The CDR3 DNA reads TGTGCCAGCAGTGCAGAGAACACCGGGGAGCTGTTTTTT.

V gene TRBV27 combines with J gene TRBJ2-1; tentatively, D is TRBD1 (6 bases). The CDR3 consists of 14 residues. With 2 bases removed from V and 6 bases from J, the gap between germline ends came to 11 bases. Germline V gives CDR1 MNHEY, CDR2 SMNVEV (reference sequence). CDR3 in amino acids: CASSLNRAGNEQFF. CDR3 nucleotides: TGTGCCAGCAGTTTAAACAGGGCGGGCAATGAGCAGTTCTTC.

The V call is TRBV4-1, the J call TRBJ2-4; TRBD1 aligns across 8 bases. The CDR3 has 16 amino acids. The V gene's germline CDR1 is MGHRA and CDR2 YSYEKL. After removal of 1 base from V and 7 bases from J, the junction contained 9 bases not matched to a gene. CDR3 protein: CASSQVPQGAQNIQYF. In DNA form, the CDR3 reads TGCGCCAGCAGCCAAGTTCCTCAGGGGGCGCAGAACATTCAGTACTTC.

The chain recombines TRBV5-1 with TRBJ2-7; 7 bases are shared with TRBD1. This CDR3 comprises 15 residues. The V gene end was trimmed by 4 bases and the J gene end by 5 bases; junction bases not matched to a gene: 12. Germline V gene sequence: CDR1 SGHRS, CDR2 YFSETQ. DNA of the CDR3: TGCGCCAGCAGCCCAAGGGGGCTAGATTTCCACGAGCAGTACTTC. The encoded protein is CASSPRGLDFHEQYF.

J is TRBJ2-5 and V is TRBV7-9; D remains ambiguous. Trimming cost V 4 bases and J 5 bases, with 17 bases left between them. Per the germline V gene, CDR1 is SEHNR and CDR2 is FQNEAQ (reference sequence). There are 15 residues in the CDR3. The CDR3 DNA is TGTGCCAGCAGCTATAGTTCCGGGCGCGTGGAGACCCAGTACTTC. Amino acids: CASSYSSGRVETQYF.

The chain links TRBV19 to TRBJ1-5; no definite D call. Trimming stripped 4 bases from V and 0 bases from J, with 13 bases between. The germline V gene has CDR1 LNHDA and CDR2 SQIVND (reference sequence). The CDR3 extends over 16 amino acids. CDR3 nucleotides: TGTGCCAGTAGTACGACGGGCCAGTATAGCAATCAGCCCCAGCATTTT. This encodes CASSTTGQYSNQPQHF.

The chain has TRBV9 and TRBJ2-1, with 8 nucleotides matching TRBD1. The germline V gene has CDR1 SGDLS and CDR2 YYNGEE. V lost 4 bases, J lost 2 bases, and 5 bases stayed unmatched. CDR3 length: 15 amino acids. CDR3 nucleotides: TGTGCCAGCAGCTCGACAGGGGACGCCTACAATGAGCAGTTCTTC. The encoded protein is CASSSTGDAYNEQFF. The complete variable domain, with remaining parts taken from reference TRBV9 and TRBJ2-1, reads DSGVTQTPKHLITATGQRVTLRCSPRSGDLSVYWYQQSLDQGLQFLIQYYNGEERAKGNILERFSAQQFPDLHSELNLSSLELGDSALYFCASSSTGDAYNEQFFGPGTRLTVL.

The rearrangement joins TRBV18 to TRBJ2-7; D not resolved. Per germline, CDR1 KGHSH and CDR2 LQKENI. With 1 base removed from V and 3 bases from J, the gap between germline ends came to 13 bases. The CDR3 covers 15 residues. The CDR3 DNA reads TGTGCCAGCTCACCACGTCAGCTGATGTACTACGAGCAGTACTTC. Its translation: CASSPRQLMYYEQYF.

The J gene is TRBJ2-1, the V gene TRBV28; 7 positions agree with TRBD2. V lost 8 bases and J lost 0; bases outside the gene matches: 7. The germline CDR1 and CDR2 sequences are MDHEN and SYDVKM. CDR3 size: 15 residues. In nucleotides, the CDR3 is TGTGCCAGCTCCCGGGGAGGGAGCTCCTACAATGAGCAGTTCTTC. Translated, it gives CASSRGGSSYNEQFF.

In DNA, the CDR3 is TGTGCCAGCGCCCGAGTGGGGCCGACCTACGAGCAGTACTTC. Amino acids: CASARVGPTYEQYF. The J gene is TRBJ2-7, the V gene TRBV11-2; possible D gene TRBD1, 5 bases. Trimming took off 8 bases at V and 2 bases at J, with 16 bases between the two ends. Germline values: CDR1 SGHAT, CDR2 FQNNGV. This CDR3 comprises 14 residues.

The V and J genes are TRBV29-1 and TRBJ1-1; no reliable D call. The CDR3 covers 13 residues. CDR1 SQVTM and CDR2 ANQGSEA come from the germline V gene. Trimming stripped 7 bases from V and 0 bases from J, with 12 bases between. In nucleotides, the CDR3 is TGCAGCGGAAAGGACGCGGTGAACACTGAAGCTTTCTTT. This gives the protein CSGKDAVNTEAFF.

A few counts support this clone. Compared with germline, one end of the junction differs, possibly owing to a read error. The chain uses TRBV7-7 and TRBJ2-2; possible D gene TRBD1, 6 bases. The CDR3 covers 14 residues. Germline lookup yields CDR1 SSHAT and CDR2 FNYEAQ (reference sequence). CDR3 sequence: CASSLRQATGELFF. CDR3 bases: TGTGCTAGCAGCCTGAGACAGGCCACCGGGGAGCTGTTTTTT.

This clone appeared once. The V call is TRBV6-1, the J call TRBJ2-7, with 7 bases that match TRBD1. The CDR3 loop spans 14 amino acids. Germline values: CDR1 MNHNS, CDR2 SASEGT. V shed 7 bases, J shed 0 bases, and the junction held 6 bases outside the gene matches. The CDR3 region is CASKVRGSSYEQYF. CDR3 nucleotide sequence: TGTGCCAGCAAAGTCAGGGGGAGCTCCTACGAGCAGTACTTC.

The chain combines TRBV5-6 with TRBJ1-5, with 7 nucleotides matching TRBD1. The CDR3 sequence is 15 residues long. Germline V gene data show CDR1 as SGHDT and CDR2 as YYEEEE. V was clipped by 1 base and J by 6 bases; unmatched bases: 7. The CDR3 sequence is CASSLSSGGGQPQHF. In nucleotides, the CDR3 is TGTGCCAGCAGCTTGTCTTCAGGGGGAGGTCAGCCCCAGCATTTT. The full variable domain, rest sourced from reference TRBV5-6 and TRBJ1-5, is DAGVTQSPTHLIKTRGQQVTLRCSPKSGHDTVSWYQQALGQGPQFIFQYYEEEERQRGNFPDRFSGHQFPNYSSELNVNALLLGDSALYLCASSLSSGGGQPQHFGDGTRLSIL.